One TCR beta chain is described in this entry. The same CDR3 arises from other DNA sequences in this sample as well. CDR1 and CDR2 (germline): SGHRS, YFSETQ. The CDR3 totals 16 residues. Trimming shortened V by 0 bases and J by 1 base, and 12 bases separated the two germline ends. These data originate in a study of shared clonotypes between healthy human individuals. Study summary: Donors consisted of two women and a few men between 18 and 49.

The material for each subset, its genomic DNA, was split evenly across several immunoSEQ plates. TCRdb's copy holds only in-frame clones and misses some; the assay was immunoSEQ multiplex PCR. In the table there are about 480,000 clones, less than 85% of which are singletons. The V and J genes are TRBV5-1 and TRBJ2-3, with D hard to call. Specimen: PBMCs. This receptor was identified in a woman aged 35 to 49 in good health. Some clones in this sample may be carry-over from other donors' samples. The CDR3 nucleotides are TGCGCCAGCAGCTTGGAGGGCCGTGGGGGCACAGATACGCAGTATTTT. Its protein is CASSLEGRGGTDTQYF.